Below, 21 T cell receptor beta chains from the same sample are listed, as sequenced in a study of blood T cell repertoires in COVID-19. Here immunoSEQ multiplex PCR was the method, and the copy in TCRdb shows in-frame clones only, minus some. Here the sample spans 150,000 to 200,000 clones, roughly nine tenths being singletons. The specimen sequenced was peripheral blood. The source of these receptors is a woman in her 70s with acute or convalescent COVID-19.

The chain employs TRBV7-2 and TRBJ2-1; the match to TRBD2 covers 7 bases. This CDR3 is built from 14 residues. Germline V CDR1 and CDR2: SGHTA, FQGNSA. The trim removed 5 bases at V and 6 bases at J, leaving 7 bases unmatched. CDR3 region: CASSLALASNEQFF. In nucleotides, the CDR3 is TGTGCCAGCAGCCTGGCACTAGCGAGCAATGAGCAGTTCTTC.

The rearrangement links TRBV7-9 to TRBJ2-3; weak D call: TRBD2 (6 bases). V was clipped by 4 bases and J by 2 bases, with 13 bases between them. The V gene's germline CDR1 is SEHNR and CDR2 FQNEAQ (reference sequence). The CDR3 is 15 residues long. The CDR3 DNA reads TGTGCCAGCAGCTCGACTAGAGGGGCCACAGATACGCAGTATTTT. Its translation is CASSSTRGATDTQYF.

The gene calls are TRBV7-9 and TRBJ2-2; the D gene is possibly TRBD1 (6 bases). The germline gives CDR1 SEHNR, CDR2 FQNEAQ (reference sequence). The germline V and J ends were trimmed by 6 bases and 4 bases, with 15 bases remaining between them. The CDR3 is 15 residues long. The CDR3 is CASSESGVVTGELFF. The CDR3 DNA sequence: TGTGCCAGCAGTGAATCAGGGGTCGTCACCGGGGAGCTGTTTTTT.

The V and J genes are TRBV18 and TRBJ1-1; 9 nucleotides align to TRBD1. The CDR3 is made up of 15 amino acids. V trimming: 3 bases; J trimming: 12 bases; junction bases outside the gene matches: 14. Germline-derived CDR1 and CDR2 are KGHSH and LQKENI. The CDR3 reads CASSPMVAGTGFPFF. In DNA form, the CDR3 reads TGTGCCAGCTCACCGATGGTGGCCGGGACAGGGTTTCCTTTCTTT.

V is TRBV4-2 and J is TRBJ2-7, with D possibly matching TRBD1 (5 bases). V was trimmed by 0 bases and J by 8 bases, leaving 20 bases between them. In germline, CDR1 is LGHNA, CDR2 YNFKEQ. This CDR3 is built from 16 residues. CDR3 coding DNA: TGTGCCAGCAGCCAAGATCATCGGACACCCTCTAAACAGCAGTACTTC. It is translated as CASSQDHRTPSKQQYF.

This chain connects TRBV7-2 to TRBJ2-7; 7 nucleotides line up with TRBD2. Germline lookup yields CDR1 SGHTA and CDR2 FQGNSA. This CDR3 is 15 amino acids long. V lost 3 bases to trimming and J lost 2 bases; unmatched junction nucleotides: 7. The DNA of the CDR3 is TGTGCCAGCAGCTTCGGGGAGGGACCCGCCTACGAGCAGTACTTC. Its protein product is CASSFGEGPAYEQYF. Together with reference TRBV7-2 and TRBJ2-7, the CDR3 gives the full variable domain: GAGVSQSPSNKVTEKGKDVELRCDPISGHTALYWYRQSLGQGLEFLIYFQGNSAPDKSGLPSDRFSAERTGGSVSTLTIQRTQQEDSAVYLCASSFGEGPAYEQYFGPGTRLTVT.

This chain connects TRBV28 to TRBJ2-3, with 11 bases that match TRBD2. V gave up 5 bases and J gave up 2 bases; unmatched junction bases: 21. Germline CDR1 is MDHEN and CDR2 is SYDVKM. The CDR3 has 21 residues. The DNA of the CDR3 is TGTGCCAGCAGTGCCAGGACTAGCGGGTTCTTCGGTCCTACTCTCACAGATACGCAGTATTTT. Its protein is CASSARTSGFFGPTLTDTQYF. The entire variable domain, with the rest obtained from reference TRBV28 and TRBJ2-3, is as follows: DVKVTQSSRYLVKRTGEKVFLECVQDMDHENMFWYRQDPGLGLRLIYFSYDVKMKEKGDIPEGYSVSREKKERFSLILESASTNQTSMYLCASSARTSGFFGPTLTDTQYFGPGTRLTVL.

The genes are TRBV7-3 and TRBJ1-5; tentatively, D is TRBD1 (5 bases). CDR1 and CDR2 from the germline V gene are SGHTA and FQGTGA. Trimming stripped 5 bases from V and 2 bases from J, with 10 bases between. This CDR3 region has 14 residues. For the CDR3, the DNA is TGTGCCAGCAGCCATGGAGGGGGCAATCAGCCCCAGCATTTT. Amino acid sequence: CASSHGGGNQPQHF.

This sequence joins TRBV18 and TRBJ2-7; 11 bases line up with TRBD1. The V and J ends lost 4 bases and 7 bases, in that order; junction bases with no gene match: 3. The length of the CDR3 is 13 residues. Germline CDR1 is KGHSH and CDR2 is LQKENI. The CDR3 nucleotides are TGTGCCAGCTCACGGACAGGGGGCTGGGAGCAGTACTTC. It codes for CASSRTGGWEQYF.

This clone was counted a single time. CDR3 protein: CASSLGGGLIPDTQYF. As DNA, the CDR3 is TGTGCCAGCAGTTTAGGAGGTGGCTTAATACCAGATACGCAGTATTTT. The chain couples TRBV28 to TRBJ2-3, with D perhaps TRBD2 (5 bases). Per the germline V gene, CDR1 is MDHEN and CDR2 is SYDVKM. The CDR3 extends over 16 amino acids. Trimming stripped 2 bases from V and 4 bases from J, with 16 bases between.

The CDR3 protein is CASSQDPGRYRGLSDTDTQYF. DNA for the CDR3: TGTGCCAGCAGCCAAGATCCGGGCAGGTATAGGGGGTTATCTGACACAGATACGCAGTATTTT. This chain uses TRBV14 with TRBJ2-3; possibly TRBD1 for D (6 bases). This CDR3 spans 21 amino acids. Germline values: CDR1 SGHDN, CDR2 FVKESK. Trimming left V 0 bases short and J 2 bases short, with 27 bases between. Full variable domain (remainder filled in from reference TRBV14 and TRBJ2-3): EAGVTQFPSHSVIEKGQTVTLRCDPISGHDNLYWYRRVMGKEIKFLLHFVKESKQDESGMPNNRFLAERTGGTYSTLKVQPAELEDSGVYFCASSQDPGRYRGLSDTDTQYFGPGTRLTVL.

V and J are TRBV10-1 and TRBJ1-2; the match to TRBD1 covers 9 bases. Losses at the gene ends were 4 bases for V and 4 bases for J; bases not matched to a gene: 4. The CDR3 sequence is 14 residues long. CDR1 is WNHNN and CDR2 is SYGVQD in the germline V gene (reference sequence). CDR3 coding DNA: TGCGCCAGCAGTGCCGGGACAGGGATCTATGGCTACACCTTC. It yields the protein CASSAGTGIYGYTF.

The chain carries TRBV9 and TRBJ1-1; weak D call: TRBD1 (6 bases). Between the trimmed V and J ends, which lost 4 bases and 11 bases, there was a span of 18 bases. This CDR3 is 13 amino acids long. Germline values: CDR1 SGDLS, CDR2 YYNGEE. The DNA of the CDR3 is TGTGCCAGCAGCCCAACAGGGTCTGTGGCGGCTTTCTTT. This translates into CASSPTGSVAAFF.

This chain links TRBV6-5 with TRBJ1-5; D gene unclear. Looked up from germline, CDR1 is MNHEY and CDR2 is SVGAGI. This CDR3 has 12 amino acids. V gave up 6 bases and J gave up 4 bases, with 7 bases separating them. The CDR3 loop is CASRDTNQPQHF. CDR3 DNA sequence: TGTGCCAGCAGAGACACAAATCAGCCCCAGCATTTT.

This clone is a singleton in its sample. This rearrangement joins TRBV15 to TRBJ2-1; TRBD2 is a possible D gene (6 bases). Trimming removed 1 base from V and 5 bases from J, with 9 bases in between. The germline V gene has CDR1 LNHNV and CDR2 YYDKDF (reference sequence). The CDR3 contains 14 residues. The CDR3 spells CATSRGLADNEQFF. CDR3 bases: TGTGCCACCAGCAGAGGGTTAGCGGACAATGAGCAGTTCTTC.

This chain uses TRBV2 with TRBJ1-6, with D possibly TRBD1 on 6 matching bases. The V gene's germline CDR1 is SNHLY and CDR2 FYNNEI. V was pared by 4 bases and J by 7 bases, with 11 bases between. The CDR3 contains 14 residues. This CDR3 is CASSVRGANSPLHF. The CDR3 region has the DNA TGTGCCAGCAGTGTTCGGGGGGCGAATTCACCCCTCCACTTT.

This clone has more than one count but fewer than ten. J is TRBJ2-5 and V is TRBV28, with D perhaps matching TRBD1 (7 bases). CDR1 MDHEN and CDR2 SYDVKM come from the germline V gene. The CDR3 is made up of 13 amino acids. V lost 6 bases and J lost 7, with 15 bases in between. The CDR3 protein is CASSPPQGGTQYF. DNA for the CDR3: TGTGCCAGCAGCCCCCCCCAGGGGGGGACCCAGTACTTC.

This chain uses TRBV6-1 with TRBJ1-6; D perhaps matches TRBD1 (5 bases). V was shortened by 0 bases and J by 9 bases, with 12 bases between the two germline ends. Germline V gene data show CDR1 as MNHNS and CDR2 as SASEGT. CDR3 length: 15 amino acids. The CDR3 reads CASSEAIPGFSPLHF. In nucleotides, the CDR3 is TGTGCCAGCAGTGAAGCGATCCCAGGGTTTTCACCCCTCCACTTT.

The CDR3 loop reads CASRGGQVPLDYGYTF. Here the CDR3 DNA reads TGTGCCAGTCGAGGGGGACAGGTTCCCTTGGACTATGGCTACACCTTC. V is TRBV19 and J is TRBJ1-2; 8 bases are shared with TRBD1. This CDR3 spans 16 amino acids. The germline V gene encodes CDR1 LNHDA and CDR2 SQIVND (reference sequence). V lost 8 bases, J lost 3 bases, and 14 bases stayed unmatched. The whole variable domain, remainder taken from reference TRBV19 and TRBJ1-2, is DGGITQSPKYLFRKEGQNVTLSCEQNLNHDAMYWYRQDPGQGLRLIYYSQIVNDFQKGDIAEGYSVSREKKESFPLTVTSAQKNPTAFYLCASRGGQVPLDYGYTFGSGTRLTVV.

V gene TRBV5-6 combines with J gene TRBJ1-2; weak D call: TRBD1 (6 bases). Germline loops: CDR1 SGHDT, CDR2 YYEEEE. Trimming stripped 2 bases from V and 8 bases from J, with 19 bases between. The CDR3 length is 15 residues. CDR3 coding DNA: TGTGCCAGCAGCTTACCACAGGGTCGCGCGGAGGGCTACACCTTC. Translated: CASSLPQGRAEGYTF.

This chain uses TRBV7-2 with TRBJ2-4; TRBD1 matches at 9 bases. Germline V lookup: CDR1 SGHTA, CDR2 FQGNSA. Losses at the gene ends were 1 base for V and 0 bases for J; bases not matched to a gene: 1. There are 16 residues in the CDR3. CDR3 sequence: CASSLGQGGAKNIQYF. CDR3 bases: TGTGCCAGCAGCTTAGGACAGGGGGGAGCCAAAAACATTCAGTACTTC.